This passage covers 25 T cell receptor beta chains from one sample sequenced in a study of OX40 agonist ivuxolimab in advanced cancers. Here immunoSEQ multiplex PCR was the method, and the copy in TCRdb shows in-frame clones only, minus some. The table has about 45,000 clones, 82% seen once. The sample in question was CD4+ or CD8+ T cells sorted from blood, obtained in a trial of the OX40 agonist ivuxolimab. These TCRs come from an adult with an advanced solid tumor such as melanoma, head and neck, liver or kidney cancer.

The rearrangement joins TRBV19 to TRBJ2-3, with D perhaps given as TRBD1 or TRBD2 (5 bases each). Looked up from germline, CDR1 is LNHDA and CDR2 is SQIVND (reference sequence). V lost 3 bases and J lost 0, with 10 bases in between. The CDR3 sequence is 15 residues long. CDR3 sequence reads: CASSMGVASTDTQYF. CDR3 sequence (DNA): TGTGCCAGTAGTATGGGGGTAGCTAGCACAGATACGCAGTATTTT.

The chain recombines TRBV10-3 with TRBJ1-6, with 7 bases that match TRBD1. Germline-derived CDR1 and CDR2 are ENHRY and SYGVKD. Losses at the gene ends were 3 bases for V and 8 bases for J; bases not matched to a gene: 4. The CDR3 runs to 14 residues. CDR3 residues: CAISERGHDSPLHF. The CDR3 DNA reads TGTGCCATCAGTGAAAGGGGGCACGATTCACCCCTCCACTTT.

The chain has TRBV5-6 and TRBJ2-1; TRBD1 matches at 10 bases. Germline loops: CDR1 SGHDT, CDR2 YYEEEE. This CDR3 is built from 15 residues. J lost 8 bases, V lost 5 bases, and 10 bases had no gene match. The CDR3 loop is CASSQGWTGGDEQFF. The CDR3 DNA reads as TGTGCCAGCAGTCAAGGTTGGACAGGGGGGGATGAGCAGTTCTTC.

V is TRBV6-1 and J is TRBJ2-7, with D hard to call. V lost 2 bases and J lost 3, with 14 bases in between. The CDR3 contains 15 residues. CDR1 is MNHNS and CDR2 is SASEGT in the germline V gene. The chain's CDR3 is CASSERTFSIYEQYF. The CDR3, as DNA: TGTGCCAGCAGTGAAAGAACCTTTTCTATCTACGAGCAGTACTTC.

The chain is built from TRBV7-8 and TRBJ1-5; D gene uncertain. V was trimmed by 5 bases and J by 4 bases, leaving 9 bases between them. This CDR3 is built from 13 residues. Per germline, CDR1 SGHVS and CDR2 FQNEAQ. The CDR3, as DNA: TGTGCCAGCAGCCTTACACTGAATCAGCCCCAGCATTTT. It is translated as CASSLTLNQPQHF.

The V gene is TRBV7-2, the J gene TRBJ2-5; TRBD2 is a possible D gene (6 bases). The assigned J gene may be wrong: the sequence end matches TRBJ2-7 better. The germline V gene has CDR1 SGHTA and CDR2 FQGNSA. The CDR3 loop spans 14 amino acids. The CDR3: CASSPVTSSYEQYF. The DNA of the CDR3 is TGTGCCAGCAGCCCCGTGACTAGTTCCTACGAGCAGTACTTC.

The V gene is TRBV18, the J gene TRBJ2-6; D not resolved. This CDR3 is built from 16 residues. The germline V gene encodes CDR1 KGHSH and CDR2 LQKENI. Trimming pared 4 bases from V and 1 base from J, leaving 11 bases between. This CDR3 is CASSLDWVSGANVLTF. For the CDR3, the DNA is TGTGCCAGCTCACTTGATTGGGTTTCTGGGGCCAACGTCCTGACTTTC.

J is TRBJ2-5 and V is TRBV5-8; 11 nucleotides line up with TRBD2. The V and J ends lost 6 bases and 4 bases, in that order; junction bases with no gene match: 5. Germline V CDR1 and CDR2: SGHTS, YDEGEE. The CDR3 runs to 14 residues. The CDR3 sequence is CASTLGTSGETQYF. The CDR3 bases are TGTGCCAGCACCCTCGGGACTAGCGGAGAGACCCAGTACTTC.

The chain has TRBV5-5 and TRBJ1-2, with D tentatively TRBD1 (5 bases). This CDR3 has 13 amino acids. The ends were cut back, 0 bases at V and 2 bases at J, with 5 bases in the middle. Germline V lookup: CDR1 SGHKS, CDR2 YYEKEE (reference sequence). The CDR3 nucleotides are TGTGCCAGCAGCTTGGAGGGGAACTATGGCTACACCTTC. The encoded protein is CASSLEGNYGYTF.

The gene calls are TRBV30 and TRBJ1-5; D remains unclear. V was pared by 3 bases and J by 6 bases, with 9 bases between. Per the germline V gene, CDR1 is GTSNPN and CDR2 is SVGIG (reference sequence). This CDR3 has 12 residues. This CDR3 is CAWSPAGQPQHF. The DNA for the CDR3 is TGTGCCTGGAGCCCCGCGGGTCAGCCCCAGCATTTT.

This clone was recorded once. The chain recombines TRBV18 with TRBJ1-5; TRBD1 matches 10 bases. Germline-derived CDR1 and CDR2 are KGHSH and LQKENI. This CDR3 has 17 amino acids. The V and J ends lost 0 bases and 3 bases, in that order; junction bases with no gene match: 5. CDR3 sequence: CASSPPWDRGVNQPQHF. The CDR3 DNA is TGTGCCAGCTCACCACCCTGGGACAGGGGTGTCAATCAGCCCCAGCATTTT.

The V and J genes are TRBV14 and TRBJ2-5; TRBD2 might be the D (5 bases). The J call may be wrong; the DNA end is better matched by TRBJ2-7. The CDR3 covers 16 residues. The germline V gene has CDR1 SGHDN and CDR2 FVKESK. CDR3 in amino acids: CASSQWVLTGDDEQYF. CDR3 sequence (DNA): TGTGCCAGCAGCCAATGGGTGTTAACCGGGGATGACGAGCAGTACTTC.

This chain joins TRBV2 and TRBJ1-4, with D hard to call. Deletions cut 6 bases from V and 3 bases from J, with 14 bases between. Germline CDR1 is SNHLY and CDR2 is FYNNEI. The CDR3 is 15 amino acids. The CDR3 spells CASRLDFAANEKLFF. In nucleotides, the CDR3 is TGTGCCAGCAGGCTGGACTTTGCGGCTAATGAAAAACTGTTTTTT.

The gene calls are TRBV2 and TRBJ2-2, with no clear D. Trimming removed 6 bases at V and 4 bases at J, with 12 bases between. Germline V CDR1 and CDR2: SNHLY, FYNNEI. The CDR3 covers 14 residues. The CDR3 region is CASRAFLPTGELFF. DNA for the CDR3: TGTGCCAGCAGGGCCTTTTTGCCCACCGGGGAGCTGTTTTTT.

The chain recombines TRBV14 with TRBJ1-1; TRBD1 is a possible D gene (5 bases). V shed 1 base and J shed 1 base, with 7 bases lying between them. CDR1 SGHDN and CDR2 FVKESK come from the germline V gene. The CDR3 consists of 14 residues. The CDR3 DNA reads TGTGCCAGCAGCCAAGTCAGGGAGAACACTGAAGCTTTCTTT. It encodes CASSQVRENTEAFF.

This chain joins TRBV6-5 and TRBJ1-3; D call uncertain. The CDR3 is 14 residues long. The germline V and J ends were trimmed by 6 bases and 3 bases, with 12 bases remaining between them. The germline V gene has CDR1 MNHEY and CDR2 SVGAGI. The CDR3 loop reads CASRTNRGGNTIYF. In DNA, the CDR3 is TGTGCCAGCAGGACGAACCGGGGTGGAAACACCATATATTTT.

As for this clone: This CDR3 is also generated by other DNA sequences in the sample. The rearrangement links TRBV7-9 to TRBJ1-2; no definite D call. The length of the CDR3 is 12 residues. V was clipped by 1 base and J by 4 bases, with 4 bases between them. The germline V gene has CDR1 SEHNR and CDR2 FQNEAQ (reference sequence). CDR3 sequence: CASSLDSYGYTF. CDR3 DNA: TGTGCCAGCAGCTTAGACAGCTATGGCTACACCTTC.

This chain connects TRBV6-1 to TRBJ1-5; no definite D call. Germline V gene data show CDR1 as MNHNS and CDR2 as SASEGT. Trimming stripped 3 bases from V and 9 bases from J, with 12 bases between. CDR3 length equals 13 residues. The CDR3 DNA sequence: TGTGCCAGCAGTGACAAAAGGCCCTGGCCCCAGCATTTT. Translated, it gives CASSDKRPWPQHF.

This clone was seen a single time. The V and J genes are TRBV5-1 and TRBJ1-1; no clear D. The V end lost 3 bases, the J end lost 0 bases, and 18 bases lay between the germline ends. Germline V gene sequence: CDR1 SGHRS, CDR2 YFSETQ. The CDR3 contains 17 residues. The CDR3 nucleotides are TGCGCCAGCAGCTCACAAACTACCGGGATAATGAACACTGAAGCTTTCTTT. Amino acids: CASSSQTTGIMNTEAFF.

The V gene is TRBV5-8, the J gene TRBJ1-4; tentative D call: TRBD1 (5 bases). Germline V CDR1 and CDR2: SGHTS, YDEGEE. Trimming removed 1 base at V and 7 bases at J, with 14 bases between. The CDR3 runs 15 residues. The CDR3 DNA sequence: TGTGCCAGCAGCTTGCGGGGGGGACGCGCTGAAAAACTGTTTTTT. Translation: CASSLRGGRAEKLFF.

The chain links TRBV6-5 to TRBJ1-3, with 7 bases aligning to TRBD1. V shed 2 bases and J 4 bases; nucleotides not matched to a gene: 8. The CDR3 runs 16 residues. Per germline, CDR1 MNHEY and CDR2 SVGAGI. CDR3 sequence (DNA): TGTGCCAGCAGTTACACCGTAGCAGGGGGGGGAAACACCATATATTTT. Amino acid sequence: CASSYTVAGGGNTIYF.

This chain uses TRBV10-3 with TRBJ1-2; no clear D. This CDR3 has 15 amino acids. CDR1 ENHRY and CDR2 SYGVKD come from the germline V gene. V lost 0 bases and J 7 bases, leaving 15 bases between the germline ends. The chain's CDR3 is CAISESGMSDSGYTF. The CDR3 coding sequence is TGTGCCATCAGTGAGTCTGGGATGAGCGACTCTGGCTACACCTTC.

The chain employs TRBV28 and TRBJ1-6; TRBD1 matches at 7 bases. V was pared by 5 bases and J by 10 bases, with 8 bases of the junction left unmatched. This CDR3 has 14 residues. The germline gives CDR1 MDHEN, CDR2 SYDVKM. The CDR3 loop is CASSENWDRSPLHF. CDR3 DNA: TGTGCCAGCAGTGAAAACTGGGACAGATCACCCCTCCACTTT.

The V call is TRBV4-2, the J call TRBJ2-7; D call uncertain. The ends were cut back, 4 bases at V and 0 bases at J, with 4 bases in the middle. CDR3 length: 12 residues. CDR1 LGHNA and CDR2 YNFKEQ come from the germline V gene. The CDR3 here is CASSRSSYEQYF. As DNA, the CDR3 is TGTGCCAGCAGCCGTAGCTCCTACGAGCAGTACTTC.

CDR3 nucleotide sequence: TGTGCCAGCAGCTCCCCCATGAACACTGAAGCTTTCTTT. This sequence encodes CASSSPMNTEAFF. The chain links TRBV5-4 to TRBJ1-1; no reliable D call. CDR1 SGHNT and CDR2 YYREEE come from the germline V gene (reference sequence). CDR3 size: 13 residues. Trimming pared 3 bases from V and 0 bases from J, leaving 6 bases between.